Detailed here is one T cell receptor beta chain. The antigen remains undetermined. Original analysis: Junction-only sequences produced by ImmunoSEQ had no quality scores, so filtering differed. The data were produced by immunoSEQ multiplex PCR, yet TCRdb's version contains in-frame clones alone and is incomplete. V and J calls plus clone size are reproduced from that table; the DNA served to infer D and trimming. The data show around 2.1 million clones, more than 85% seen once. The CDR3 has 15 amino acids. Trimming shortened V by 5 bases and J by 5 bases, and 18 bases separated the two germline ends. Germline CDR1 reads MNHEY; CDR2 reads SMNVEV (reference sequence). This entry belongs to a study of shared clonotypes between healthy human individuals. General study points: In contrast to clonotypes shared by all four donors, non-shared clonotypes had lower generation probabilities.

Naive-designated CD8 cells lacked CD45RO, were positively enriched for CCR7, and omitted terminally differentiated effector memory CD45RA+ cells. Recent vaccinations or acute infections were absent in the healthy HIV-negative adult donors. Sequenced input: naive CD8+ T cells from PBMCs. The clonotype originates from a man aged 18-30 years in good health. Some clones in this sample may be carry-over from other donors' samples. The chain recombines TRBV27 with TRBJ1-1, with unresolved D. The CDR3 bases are TGTGCCAGCAGTCCCCGGGCCAGGTTGGGGACTGAAGCTTTCTTT. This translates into CASSPRARLGTEAFF.